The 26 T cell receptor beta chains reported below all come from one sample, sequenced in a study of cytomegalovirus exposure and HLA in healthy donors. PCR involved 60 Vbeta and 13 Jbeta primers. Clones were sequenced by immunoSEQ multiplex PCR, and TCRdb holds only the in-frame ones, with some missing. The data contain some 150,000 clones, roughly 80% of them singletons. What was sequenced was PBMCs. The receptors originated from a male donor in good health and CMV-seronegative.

CDR3 nucleotide sequence: TGTGCCAGCAGTCGCCAGGGGAACACTGAAGCTTTCTTT. Its protein is CASSRQGNTEAFF. The chain combines TRBV6-4 with TRBJ1-1; TRBD1 might be the D (5 bases). The germline V and J ends were trimmed by 5 bases and 1 base, with 8 bases remaining between them. This CDR3 contains 13 residues. Germline V CDR1 and CDR2: MRHNA, SNTAGT.

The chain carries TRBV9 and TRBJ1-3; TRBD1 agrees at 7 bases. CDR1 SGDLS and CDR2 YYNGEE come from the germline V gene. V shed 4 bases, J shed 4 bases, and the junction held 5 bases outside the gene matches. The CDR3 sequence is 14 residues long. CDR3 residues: CASSTRTGGNTIYF. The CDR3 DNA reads TGTGCCAGCAGCACCCGGACAGGCGGAAACACCATATATTTT.

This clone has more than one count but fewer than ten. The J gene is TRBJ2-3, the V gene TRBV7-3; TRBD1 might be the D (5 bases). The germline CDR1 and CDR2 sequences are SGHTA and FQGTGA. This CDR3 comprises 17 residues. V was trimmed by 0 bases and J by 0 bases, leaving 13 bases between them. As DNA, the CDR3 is TGTGCCAGCAGCTTAACGGTGGGCAGGGCAAGCACAGATACGCAGTATTTT. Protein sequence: CASSLTVGRASTDTQYF. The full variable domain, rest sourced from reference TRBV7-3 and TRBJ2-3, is GAGVSQTPSNKVTEKGKYVELRCDPISGHTALYWYRQSLGQGPEFLIYFQGTGAADDSGLPNDRFFAVRPEGSVSTLKIQRTERGDSAVYLCASSLTVGRASTDTQYFGPGTRLTVL.

CDR3 DNA: TGTGCCAGCAGACCAGGGTCGGTACAAGATACGCAGTATTTT. Encoded protein: CASRPGSVQDTQYF. This chain joins TRBV2 and TRBJ2-3; possibly TRBD1 for D (5 bases). Trimming removed 6 bases from V and 5 bases from J, with 15 bases in between. CDR1 and CDR2 from the germline V gene are SNHLY and FYNNEI. The CDR3 is 14 amino acids.

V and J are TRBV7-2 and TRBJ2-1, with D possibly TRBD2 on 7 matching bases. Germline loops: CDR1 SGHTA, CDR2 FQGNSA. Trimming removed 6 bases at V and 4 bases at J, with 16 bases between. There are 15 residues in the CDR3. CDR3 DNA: TGTGCCAGCAGGTCAACCGGGGGGCTGTACAATGAGCAGTTCTTC. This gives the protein CASRSTGGLYNEQFF.

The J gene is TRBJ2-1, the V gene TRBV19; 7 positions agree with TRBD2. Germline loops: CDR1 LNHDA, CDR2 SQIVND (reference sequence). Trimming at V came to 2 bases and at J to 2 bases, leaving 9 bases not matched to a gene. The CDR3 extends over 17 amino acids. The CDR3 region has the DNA TGTGCCAGTAGTATATCGCCCCCGAGCGGGGCCTACAATGAGCAGTTCTTC. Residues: CASSISPPSGAYNEQFF.

The CDR3 loop reads CASSDGGVDGELFF. In DNA form, the CDR3 reads TGTGCCAGCAGCGATGGGGGGGTTGACGGGGAGCTGTTTTTT. The chain carries TRBV11-3 and TRBJ2-2; the match to TRBD2 covers 7 bases. This CDR3 spans 14 amino acids. Germline CDR1 reads SGHNT; CDR2 reads YENEEA. V gave up 5 bases and J gave up 7 bases; unmatched junction bases: 7.

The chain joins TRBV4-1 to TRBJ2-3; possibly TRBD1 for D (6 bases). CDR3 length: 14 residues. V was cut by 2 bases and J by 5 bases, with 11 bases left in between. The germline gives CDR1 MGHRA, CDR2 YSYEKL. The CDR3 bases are TGCGCCAGCAGCCAAAGGGGGTTTGGAGATACGCAGTATTTT. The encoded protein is CASSQRGFGDTQYF.

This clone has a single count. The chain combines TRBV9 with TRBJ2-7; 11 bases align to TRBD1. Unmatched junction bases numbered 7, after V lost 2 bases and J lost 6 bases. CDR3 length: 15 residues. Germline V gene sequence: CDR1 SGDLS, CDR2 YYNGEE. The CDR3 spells CASSVDRGLYSEQYF. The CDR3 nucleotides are TGTGCCAGCAGCGTGGACAGGGGGCTTTACAGCGAGCAGTACTTC.

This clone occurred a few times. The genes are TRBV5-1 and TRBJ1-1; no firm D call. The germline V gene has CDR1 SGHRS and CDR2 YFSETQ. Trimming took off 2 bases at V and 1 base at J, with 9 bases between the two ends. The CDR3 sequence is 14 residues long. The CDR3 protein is CASSFASSNTEAFF. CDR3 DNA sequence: TGCGCCAGCAGCTTTGCCAGTTCGAACACTGAAGCTTTCTTT.

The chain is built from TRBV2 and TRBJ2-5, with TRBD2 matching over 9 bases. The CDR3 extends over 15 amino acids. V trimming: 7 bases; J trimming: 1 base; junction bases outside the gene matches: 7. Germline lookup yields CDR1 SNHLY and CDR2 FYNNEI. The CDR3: CASKGLSGSQETQYF. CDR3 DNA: TGTGCCAGCAAGGGTCTTAGCGGGAGCCAAGAGACCCAGTACTTC.

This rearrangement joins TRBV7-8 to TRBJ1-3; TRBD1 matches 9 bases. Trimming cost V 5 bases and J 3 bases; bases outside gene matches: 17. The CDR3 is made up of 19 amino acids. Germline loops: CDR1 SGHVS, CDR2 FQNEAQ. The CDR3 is CASSIRGQGIQVGGNTIYF. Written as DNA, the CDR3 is TGTGCCAGCAGCATCCGAGGACAGGGGATTCAAGTCGGTGGAAACACCATATATTTT.

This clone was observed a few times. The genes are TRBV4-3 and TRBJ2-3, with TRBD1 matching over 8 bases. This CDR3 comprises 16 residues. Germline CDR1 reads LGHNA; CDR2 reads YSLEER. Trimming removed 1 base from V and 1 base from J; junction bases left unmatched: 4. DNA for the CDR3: TGCGCCAGCAGCCAAGGAGGGACAGGTCGCACAGATACGCAGTATTTT. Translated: CASSQGGTGRTDTQYF.

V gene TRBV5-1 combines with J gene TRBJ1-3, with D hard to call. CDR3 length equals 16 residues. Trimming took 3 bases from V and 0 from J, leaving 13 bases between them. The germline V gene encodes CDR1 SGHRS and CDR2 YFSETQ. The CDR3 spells CASSSSGPPSGNTIYF. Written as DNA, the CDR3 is TGCGCCAGCAGCTCTTCGGGTCCACCCTCTGGAAACACCATATATTTT.

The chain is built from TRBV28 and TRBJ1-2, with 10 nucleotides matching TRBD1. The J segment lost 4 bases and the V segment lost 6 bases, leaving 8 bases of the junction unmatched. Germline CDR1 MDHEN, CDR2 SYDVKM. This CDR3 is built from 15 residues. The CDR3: CASRPTGGLAYGYTF. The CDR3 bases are TGTGCCAGCAGGCCGACAGGGGGCCTCGCCTATGGCTACACCTTC.

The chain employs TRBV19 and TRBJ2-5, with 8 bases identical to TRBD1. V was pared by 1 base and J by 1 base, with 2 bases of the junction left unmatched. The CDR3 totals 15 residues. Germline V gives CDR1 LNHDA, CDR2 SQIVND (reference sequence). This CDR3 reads CASSIVGTGQETQYF. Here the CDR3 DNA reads TGTGCCAGTAGTATAGTCGGGACAGGCCAAGAGACCCAGTACTTC.

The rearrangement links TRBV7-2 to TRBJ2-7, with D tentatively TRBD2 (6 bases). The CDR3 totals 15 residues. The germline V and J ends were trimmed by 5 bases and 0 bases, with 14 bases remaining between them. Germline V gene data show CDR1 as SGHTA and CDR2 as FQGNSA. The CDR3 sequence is CASSLPGGASYEQYF. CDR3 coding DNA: TGTGCCAGCAGCCTACCTGGCGGGGCCTCCTACGAGCAGTACTTC.

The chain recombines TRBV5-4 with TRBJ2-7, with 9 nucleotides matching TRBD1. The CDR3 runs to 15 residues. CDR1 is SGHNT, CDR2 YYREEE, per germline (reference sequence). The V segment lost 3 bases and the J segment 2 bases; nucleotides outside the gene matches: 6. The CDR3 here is CASSSDRGNTYEQYF. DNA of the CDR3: TGTGCCAGCAGCTCGGACAGGGGTAATACCTACGAGCAGTACTTC. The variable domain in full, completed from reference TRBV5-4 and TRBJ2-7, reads ETGVTQSPTHLIKTRGQQVTLRCSSQSGHNTVSWYQQALGQGPQFIFQYYREEENGRGNFPPRFSGLQFPNYSSELNVNALELDDSALYLCASSSDRGNTYEQYFGPGTRLTVT.

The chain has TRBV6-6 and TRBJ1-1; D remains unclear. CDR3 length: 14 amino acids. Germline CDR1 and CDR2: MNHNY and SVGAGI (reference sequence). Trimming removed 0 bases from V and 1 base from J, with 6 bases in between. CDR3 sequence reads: CASSYSFKNTEAFF. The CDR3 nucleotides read TGTGCCAGCAGTTACTCGTTCAAGAACACTGAAGCTTTCTTT.

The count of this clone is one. CDR3 coding DNA: TGTGCCAGTAGTATCAACGCGGGGGGCCAGAACATTCAGTACTTC. Translated, it gives CASSINAGGQNIQYF. The chain joins TRBV19 to TRBJ2-4; 8 nucleotides align to TRBD2. The germline V gene has CDR1 LNHDA and CDR2 SQIVND (reference sequence). The CDR3 is 15 residues long. The trim removed 3 bases at V and 7 bases at J, leaving 8 bases unmatched.

CDR3 residues: CASSNRGWEQYF. CDR3 DNA sequence: TGTGCCAGCAGTAACCGGGGGTGGGAGCAGTACTTC. This chain links TRBV28 with TRBJ2-7; D may be TRBD2 (6 bases). CDR1 MDHEN and CDR2 SYDVKM come from the germline V gene. The CDR3 runs to 12 residues. V was shortened by 5 bases and J by 7 bases, with 12 bases between the two germline ends.

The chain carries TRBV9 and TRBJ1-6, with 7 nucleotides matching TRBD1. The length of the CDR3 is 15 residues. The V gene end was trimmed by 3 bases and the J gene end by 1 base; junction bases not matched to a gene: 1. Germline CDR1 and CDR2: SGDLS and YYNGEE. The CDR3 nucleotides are TGTGCCAGCAGCGCAGGGGGTTCCTATAATTCACCCCTCCACTTT. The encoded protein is CASSAGGSYNSPLHF. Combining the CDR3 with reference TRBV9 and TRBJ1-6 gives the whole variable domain DSGVTQTPKHLITATGQRVTLRCSPRSGDLSVYWYQQSLDQGLQFLIQYYNGEERAKGNILERFSAQQFPDLHSELNLSSLELGDSALYFCASSAGGSYNSPLHFGNGTRLTVT.

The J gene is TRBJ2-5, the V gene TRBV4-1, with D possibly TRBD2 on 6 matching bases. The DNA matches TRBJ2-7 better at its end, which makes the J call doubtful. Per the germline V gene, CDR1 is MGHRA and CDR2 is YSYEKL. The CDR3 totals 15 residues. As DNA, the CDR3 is TGCGCCAGCAGCCCAGTGTCCGGGACTGTCTACGAGCAGTACTTC. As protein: CASSPVSGTVYEQYF.

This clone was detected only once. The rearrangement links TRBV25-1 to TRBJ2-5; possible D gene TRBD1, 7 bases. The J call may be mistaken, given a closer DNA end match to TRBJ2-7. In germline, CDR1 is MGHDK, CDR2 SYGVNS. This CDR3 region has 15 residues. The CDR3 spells CASSETGRWVNEQYF. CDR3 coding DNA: TGTGCCAGCAGTGAGACAGGGAGGTGGGTCAACGAGCAGTACTTC.

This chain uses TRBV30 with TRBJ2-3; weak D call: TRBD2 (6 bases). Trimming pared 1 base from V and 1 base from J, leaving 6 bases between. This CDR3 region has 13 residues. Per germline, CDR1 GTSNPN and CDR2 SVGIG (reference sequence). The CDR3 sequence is CAWSASGTDTQYF. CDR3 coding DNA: TGTGCCTGGAGTGCTAGCGGCACAGATACGCAGTATTTT.

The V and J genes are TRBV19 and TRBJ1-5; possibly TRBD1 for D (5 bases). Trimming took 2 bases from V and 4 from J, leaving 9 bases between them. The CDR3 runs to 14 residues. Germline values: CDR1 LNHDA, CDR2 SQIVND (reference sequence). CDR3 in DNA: TGTGCCAGTAGTATATTGGGGGGGAATCAGCCCCAGCATTTT. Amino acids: CASSILGGNQPQHF.